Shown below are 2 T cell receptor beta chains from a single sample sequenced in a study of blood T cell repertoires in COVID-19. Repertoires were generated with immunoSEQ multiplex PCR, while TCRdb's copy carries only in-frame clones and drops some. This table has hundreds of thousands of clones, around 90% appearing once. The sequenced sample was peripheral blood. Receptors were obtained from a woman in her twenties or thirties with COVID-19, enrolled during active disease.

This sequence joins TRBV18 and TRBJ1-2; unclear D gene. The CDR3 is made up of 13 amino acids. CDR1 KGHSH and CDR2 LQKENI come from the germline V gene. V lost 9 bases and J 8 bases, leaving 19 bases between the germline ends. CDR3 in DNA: TGTGCCAGTACAACGGGGAACGTCGTCGGCTACACCTTC. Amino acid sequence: CASTTGNVVGYTF.

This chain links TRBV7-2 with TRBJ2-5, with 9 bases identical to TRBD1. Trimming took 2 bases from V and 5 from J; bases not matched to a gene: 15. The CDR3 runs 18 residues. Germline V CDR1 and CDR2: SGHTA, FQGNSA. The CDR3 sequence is CASSLTRPRDRVYETQYF. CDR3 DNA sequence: TGTGCCAGCAGCTTAACTCGACCCCGGGACAGGGTTTACGAGACCCAGTACTTC. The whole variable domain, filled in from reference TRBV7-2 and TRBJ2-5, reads GAGVSQSPSNKVTEKGKDVELRCDPISGHTALYWYRQSLGQGLEFLIYFQGNSAPDKSGLPSDRFSAERTGGSVSTLTIQRTQQEDSAVYLCASSLTRPRDRVYETQYFGPGTRLLVL.